These T cell receptor beta chains were read from a single sample in a study of blood T cell repertoires in COVID-19. Assay: immunoSEQ multiplex PCR; the TCRdb copy retains only in-frame clones and omits some. The data hold around 250,000 clones, with about nine tenths observed a single time. The material sequenced was peripheral blood. Every receptor here comes from a woman aged 55-70 years who had recovered from COVID-19. Both conserved end residues are part of each CDR3. A D gene is named only where the DNA matches it firmly. Clone size is not always given. Where it is, it says once, few, many or a class for expanded clones.

clone_size: once
d_call: TRBD1
v_call: TRBV2
j_call: TRBJ1-2
cdr3_aa: CASGGTGGTSGYTF
cdr3_nt: TGTGCCAGCGGGGGGACAGGGGGCACATCTGGCTACACCTTC

clone_size: NA
d_call: NA
v_call: TRBV9
j_call: TRBJ1-5
cdr3_aa: CASSREGQGDQPQHF
cdr3_nt: TGTGCCAGCAGCCGGGAGGGGCAGGGTGATCAGCCCCAGCATTTT

clone_size: few
d_call: TRBD1
v_call: TRBV14
j_call: TRBJ1-1
cdr3_aa: CASSRDRSTEAFF
cdr3_nt: TGTGCCAGCAGCCGGGACAGGAGCACTGAAGCTTTCTTT

clone_size: NA
d_call: NA
v_call: TRBV19
j_call: TRBJ2-4
cdr3_aa: CASSPQVTSKNIQYF
cdr3_nt: TGTGCCAGTAGTCCGCAGGTGACTAGCAAAAACATTCAGTACTTC

clone_size: few
d_call: NA
v_call: TRBV5-1
j_call: TRBJ2-7
cdr3_aa: CASSFSDYEQYF
cdr3_nt: TGCGCCAGCAGCTTTTCAGACTACGAGCAGTACTTC

clone_size: NA
d_call: NA
v_call: TRBV18
j_call: TRBJ1-5
cdr3_aa: CASSPIAPQGSNQPQHF
cdr3_nt: TGTGCCAGCTCACCTATCGCACCTCAGGGAAGCAATCAGCCCCAGCATTTT

clone_size: once
d_call: NA
v_call: TRBV27
j_call: TRBJ2-7
cdr3_aa: CASSTRAGSYEQYF
cdr3_nt: TGTGCCAGCAGTACGAGGGCAGGATCCTACGAGCAGTACTTC

clone_size: once
d_call: NA
v_call: TRBV19
j_call: TRBJ1-6
cdr3_aa: CASSPSGDSPLHF
cdr3_nt: TGTGCCAGTAGTCCCTCCGGGGATTCACCCCTCCACTTT

clone_size: NA
d_call: TRBD2
v_call: TRBV19
j_call: TRBJ2-3
cdr3_aa: CASSMGGGATDTQYF
cdr3_nt: TGTGCCAGTAGTATGGGCGGGGGGGCCACAGATACGCAGTATTTT

clone_size: once
d_call: TRBD1
v_call: TRBV18
j_call: TRBJ1-2
cdr3_aa: CASSPAGQVDYGYTF
cdr3_nt: TGTGCCAGCTCACCGGCCGGACAGGTCGACTATGGCTACACCTTC

clone_size: NA
d_call: TRBD1
v_call: TRBV7-2
j_call: TRBJ2-1
cdr3_aa: CASSLDRYNEQFF
cdr3_nt: TGTGCCAGCAGCTTGGACAGGTACAATGAGCAGTTCTTC

clone_size: NA
d_call: TRBD1
v_call: TRBV29-1
j_call: TRBJ2-1
cdr3_aa: CSVGGRQGLGNEQFF
cdr3_nt: TGCAGCGTCGGCGGTAGACAGGGTCTAGGGAATGAGCAGTTCTTC

clone_size: NA
d_call: NA
v_call: TRBV14
j_call: TRBJ2-1
cdr3_aa: CASSQIQHSYNEQFF
cdr3_nt: TGTGCCAGCAGCCAAATACAACACTCCTACAATGAGCAGTTCTTC

clone_size: few
d_call: NA
v_call: TRBV24-1
j_call: TRBJ2-2
cdr3_aa: CATSDSGHHSNTGELFF
cdr3_nt: TGTGCCACCAGTGATTCGGGACACCACTCGAACACCGGGGAGCTGTTTTTT

clone_size: NA
d_call: NA
v_call: TRBV7-2
j_call: TRBJ2-2
cdr3_aa: CASRREGGVGGELFF
cdr3_nt: TGTGCCAGCAGACGAGAGGGCGGGGTAGGCGGGGAGCTGTTTTTT

clone_size: NA
d_call: NA
v_call: TRBV7-8
j_call: TRBJ1-1
cdr3_aa: CASSLGSTNTEAFF
cdr3_nt: TGTGCCAGCAGCTTAGGGAGCACAAACACTGAAGCTTTCTTT

clone_size: NA
d_call: TRBD1
v_call: TRBV19
j_call: TRBJ2-5
cdr3_aa: CASSITGGESNQETQYF
cdr3_nt: TGTGCCAGTAGTATCACAGGGGGAGAGAGTAACCAAGAGACCCAGTACTTC

clone_size: NA
d_call: NA
v_call: TRBV9
j_call: TRBJ2-7
cdr3_aa: CASSGRLSAGRYEQYF
cdr3_nt: TGTGCCAGCAGCGGACGACTTTCTGCGGGGCGCTACGAGCAGTACTTC

clone_size: few
d_call: TRBD1
v_call: TRBV27
j_call: TRBJ2-3
cdr3_aa: CASSYGDRSTDTQYF
cdr3_nt: TGTGCCAGCAGCTACGGGGACAGATCCACAGATACGCAGTATTTT

clone_size: NA
d_call: TRBD1
v_call: TRBV13
j_call: TRBJ1-2
cdr3_aa: CASSLATGIDGYTF
cdr3_nt: TGTGCCAGCAGCCTAGCGACAGGGATCGATGGCTACACCTTC

clone_size: NA
d_call: NA
v_call: TRBV3-1/TRBV3-2
j_call: TRBJ2-5
cdr3_aa: CASSDLSLQETQYF
cdr3_nt: TGTGCCAGCAGCGACCTTAGCCTCCAAGAGACCCAGTACTTC

clone_size: many
d_call: TRBD1
v_call: TRBV19
j_call: TRBJ2-2
cdr3_aa: CASSTGTGGNTGELFF
cdr3_nt: TGTGCCAGTAGTACGGGGACAGGAGGGAACACCGGGGAGCTGTTTTTT

clone_size: NA
d_call: TRBD2
v_call: TRBV11-2
j_call: TRBJ2-5
cdr3_aa: CASSSPGLALLQYF
cdr3_nt: TGTGCCAGCAGCTCACCGGGACTAGCATTGCTCCAGTACTTC

clone_size: once
d_call: TRBD1
v_call: TRBV7-9
j_call: TRBJ2-5
cdr3_aa: CASRPQGVETQYF
cdr3_nt: TGTGCCAGCAGACCACAGGGGGTAGAGACCCAGTACTTC

clone_size: NA
d_call: NA
v_call: TRBV3-1/TRBV3-2
j_call: TRBJ2-5
cdr3_aa: CASSQVINLVIQETQYF
cdr3_nt: TGTGCCAGCAGCCAAGTCATTAATCTAGTGATACAAGAGACCCAGTACTTC

clone_size: NA
d_call: TRBD1
v_call: TRBV6-5
j_call: TRBJ1-3
cdr3_aa: CASRPGGWAGNTIYF
cdr3_nt: TGTGCCAGCAGGCCAGGGGGCTGGGCTGGAAACACCATATATTTT

clone_size: NA
d_call: NA
v_call: TRBV7-2
j_call: TRBJ1-2
cdr3_aa: CASSWKPGHPYGYTF
cdr3_nt: TGTGCCAGCAGCTGGAAGCCGGGACACCCCTATGGCTACACCTTC

clone_size: NA
d_call: TRBD1
v_call: TRBV24-1
j_call: TRBJ1-2
cdr3_aa: CATAGTGGHGYTF
cdr3_nt: TGTGCCACGGCCGGGACAGGGGGACATGGCTACACCTTC

clone_size: few
d_call: NA
v_call: TRBV7-9
j_call: TRBJ1-5
cdr3_aa: CASSQPGGGAHSNQPQHF
cdr3_nt: TGTGCCAGCAGCCAACCCGGGGGAGGGGCCCATAGCAATCAGCCCCAGCATTTT

clone_size: NA
d_call: NA
v_call: TRBV5-1
j_call: TRBJ1-6
cdr3_aa: CASSRNPSDTDPSPLHF
cdr3_nt: TGCGCCAGCAGCCGGAATCCGTCGGACACCGATCCTTCACCCCTCCACTTT

clone_size: NA
d_call: TRBD1
v_call: TRBV19
j_call: TRBJ2-2
cdr3_aa: CASSILTGVASTGELFF
cdr3_nt: TGTGCCAGTAGTATCCTTACAGGGGTCGCGAGCACCGGGGAGCTGTTTTTT